These 17 T cell receptor beta chains were all obtained from the same sample, sequenced in a study of T-cell reconstitution after alpha-beta-depleted transplantation in children. It was with unique molecular identifiers that the TCRbeta library was prepared. TCRdb independently ran MiXCR on the PCR reads; one entry per CDR3 protein. The sample yields 230,000 or so distinct CDR3 sequences, more than 10% seen once. The sample here was PBMCs from the stem cell graft donor, taken from the stem cell graft. These receptors all come from a human donor who donated a stem cell graft to a child with acute lymphoblastic leukemia.

A note on this clonotype: One end of the junction varies from germline; a read error may be responsible. The V call is TRBV27, the J call TRBJ2-1, with D hard to call. The CDR3 consists of 13 residues. Germline V gene sequence: CDR1 MNHEY, CDR2 SMNVEV (reference sequence). CDR3 residues: CASSLSIKGFRSF. CDR3 in DNA: TGTGCCAGCAGTTTATCCATAAAGGGATTTCGGTCCTTC.

This clonotype was detected ten times or more. This chain links TRBV20-1 with TRBJ2-7, with a possible D match to TRBD1 (5 bases). Deletions cut 4 bases from V and 3 bases from J, with 16 bases between. Germline lookup yields CDR1 DFQATT and CDR2 SNEGSKA (reference sequence). The CDR3 extends over 14 amino acids. The CDR3 reads CSAIPGNPSYEQYF. The CDR3 DNA follows: TGCAGTGCTATCCCAGGGAACCCAAGCTACGAGCAGTACTTC.

This clonotype was seen many times. The chain couples TRBV19 to TRBJ2-1, with 8 nucleotides matching TRBD1. This CDR3 contains 15 residues. V lost 7 bases to trimming and J lost 4 bases; unmatched junction nucleotides: 9. Germline V gene sequence: CDR1 LNHDA, CDR2 SQIVND (reference sequence). CDR3 sequence: CASIGETGAYNEQFF. Written as DNA, the CDR3 is TGTGCCAGTATAGGGGAGACAGGGGCGTACAATGAGCAGTTCTTC. The variable domain in full, with the rest retrieved from reference TRBV19 and TRBJ2-1, is DGGITQSPKYLFRKEGQNVTLSCEQNLNHDAMYWYRQDPGQGLRLIYYSQIVNDFQKGDIAEGYSVSREKKESFPLTVTSAQKNPTAFYLCASIGETGAYNEQFFGPGTRLTVL.

This clonotype was detected many times. The chain couples TRBV12-3 or TRBV12-4 to TRBJ2-1, with 12 bases aligning to TRBD2. V shed 5 bases and J 8 bases; nucleotides not matched to a gene: 10. The CDR3 runs to 16 residues. The DNA of the CDR3 is TGTGCCAGCAGTGCCGTCCTAGCGGGAGGGTTCGATGAGCAGTTCTTC. Translation gives CASSAVLAGGFDEQFF.

This clonotype came up many times. The rearrangement links TRBV5-5 to TRBJ2-7; D gene ambiguous. The CDR3 is 15 amino acids. The germline gives CDR1 SGHKS, CDR2 YYEKEE (reference sequence). V was pared by 4 bases and J by 5 bases, with 19 bases between. The CDR3 DNA sequence: TGTGCCAGCAGCATCAAGGCTCCAATAGTCCACGAGCAGTACTTC. This codes for CASSIKAPIVHEQYF.

In its sample, this clonotype was seen many times. This chain uses TRBV29-1 with TRBJ2-7, with D uncertain. The V gene lost 4 bases and the J gene lost 1 base, with 11 bases spanning the gap. CDR3 length equals 13 residues. Germline CDR1 and CDR2: SQVTM and ANQGSEA. The DNA for the CDR3 is TGCAGCGTTGGGCAGAAACTTTCCTACGAGCAGTACTTC. Amino acid sequence: CSVGQKLSYEQYF.

The gene calls are TRBV19 and TRBJ1-5, with D hard to call. V was shortened by 8 bases and J by 3 bases, with 11 bases between the two germline ends. Germline CDR1 reads LNHDA; CDR2 reads SQIVND (reference sequence). This CDR3 is 13 amino acids long. The CDR3 DNA reads TGTGCCAGTCGGGATGCCATCAATCAGCCCCAGCATTTT. This encodes CASRDAINQPQHF.

The chain couples TRBV6-2 or TRBV6-3 to TRBJ2-2; 8 bases are shared with TRBD1. Unmatched junction bases numbered 5, after V lost 6 bases and J lost 8 bases. Germline V gene sequence: CDR1 MNHEY, CDR2 SVGEGT. CDR3 length: 13 residues. CDR3 in amino acids: CASRGTGSGELFF. CDR3 sequence (DNA): TGTGCCAGCAGGGGGACAGGATCTGGGGAGCTGTTTTTT.

This clonotype was picked up many times. The chain has TRBV4-2 and TRBJ1-2; 7 bases agree with TRBD1. The V gene end was trimmed by 0 bases and the J gene end by 3 bases; junction bases not matched to a gene: 7. Germline V gene data show CDR1 as LGHNA and CDR2 as YNFKEQ. This CDR3 contains 16 residues. The DNA for the CDR3 is TGTGCCAGCAGCCAAGACGTAGGGGGCGAGGACTATGGCTACACCTTC. This sequence encodes CASSQDVGGEDYGYTF.

As concerns this clonotype: With a much larger clone just one base away, this may be a read error. This chain links TRBV29-1 with TRBJ2-3; a possible D gene is TRBD2 (7 bases). Germline CDR1 and CDR2: SQVTM and ANQGSEA. The CDR3 consists of 16 residues. The CDR3 region has the DNA TGCAGCGCGGCGGGGGCATTCCCCAGGGGTGGAGATATGCAGTATTTT. Its protein product is CSAAGAFPRGGDMQYF.

This clonotype was counted many times. V and J are TRBV28 and TRBJ2-7; 9 nucleotides align to TRBD1. Germline CDR1 reads MDHEN; CDR2 reads SYDVKM. CDR3 length equals 15 residues. CDR3 amino acids: CGTFVSGTGFGEQYF. In nucleotides, the CDR3 is TGTGGCACCTTCGTTTCCGGGACAGGGTTCGGCGAGCAGTACTTC.

This clonotype has ten or more counts. This chain links TRBV6-5 with TRBJ2-3, with TRBD2 matching over 13 bases. The CDR3 spans 16 residues. Trimming took 4 bases from V and 8 from J; bases not matched to a gene: 9. Germline values: CDR1 MNHEY, CDR2 SVGAGI. Here the CDR3 reads CASSSGVLAGGGTQYF. CDR3 in DNA: TGTGCCAGCAGTTCCGGAGTACTAGCGGGAGGGGGTACGCAGTATTTT.

This clonotype was detected many times. This chain links TRBV7-9 with TRBJ2-7, with TRBD1 matching 7 bases. Trimming at V came to 4 bases and at J to 0 bases, leaving 6 bases not matched to a gene. CDR3 length: 15 residues. Germline CDR1 is SEHNR and CDR2 is FQNEAQ (reference sequence). The chain's CDR3 is CASSYRGASSYEQYF. The CDR3, as DNA: TGTGCCAGCAGCTACAGGGGCGCATCCTCCTACGAGCAGTACTTC.

This clonotype was counted many times. This rearrangement joins TRBV5-1 to TRBJ1-5, with 8 bases that match TRBD1. The CDR3 runs 15 residues. The V segment lost 0 bases and the J segment 7 bases; nucleotides outside the gene matches: 6. Germline V gene sequence: CDR1 SGHRS, CDR2 YFSETQ. CDR3 DNA: TGCGCCAGCAGCTTGGATGCAGGGGGCGCCCAGCCCCAGCATTTT. Translated, it gives CASSLDAGGAQPQHF.

The chain combines TRBV30 with TRBJ2-1, with D uncertain. The CDR3 runs 14 residues. Trimming stripped 5 bases from V and 4 bases from J, with 15 bases between. Per the germline V gene, CDR1 is GTSNPN and CDR2 is SVGIG (reference sequence). The CDR3 DNA follows: TGTGCCTGGGGGCGGACCCGAGAGTACAATGAGCAGTTCTTC. Its translation is CAWGRTREYNEQFF.

This clonotype has a count of ten or more. The V gene is TRBV6-1, the J gene TRBJ2-2; the D gene is possibly TRBD2 (5 bases). The germline gives CDR1 MNHNS, CDR2 SASEGT. CDR3 length equals 13 residues. V dropped 6 bases and J dropped 4 bases, with 9 bases sitting between them. In nucleotides, the CDR3 is TGTGCCAGCAGGAGGGAATTCACCGGGGAGCTGTTTTTT. It encodes CASRREFTGELFF.

This clonotype came up many times. This chain links TRBV4-3 with TRBJ2-2; possibly TRBD2 for D (5 bases). CDR3 length: 17 residues. The germline CDR1 and CDR2 sequences are LGHNA and YSLEER. V lost 4 bases and J 2 bases, leaving 17 bases between the germline ends. The CDR3 coding sequence is TGCGCCAGCAGCCCAGGCCTAGGACTTACCAACACCGGGGAGCTGTTTTTT. Residues: CASSPGLGLTNTGELFF.